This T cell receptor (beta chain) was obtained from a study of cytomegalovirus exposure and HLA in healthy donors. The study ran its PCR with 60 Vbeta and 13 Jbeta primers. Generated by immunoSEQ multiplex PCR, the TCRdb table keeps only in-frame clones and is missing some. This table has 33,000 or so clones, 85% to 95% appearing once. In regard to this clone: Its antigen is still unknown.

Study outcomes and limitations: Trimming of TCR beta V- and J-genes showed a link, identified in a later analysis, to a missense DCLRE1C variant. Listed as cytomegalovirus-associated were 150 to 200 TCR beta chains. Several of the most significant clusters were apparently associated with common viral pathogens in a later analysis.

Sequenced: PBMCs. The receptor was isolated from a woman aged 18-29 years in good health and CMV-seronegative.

The CDR3 here is CASSYIREDGYTF. CDR3 sequence (DNA): TGTGCCAGCAGTTACATCAGGGAAGATGGCTACACCTTC. This rearrangement joins TRBV6-6 to TRBJ1-2, with D perhaps matching TRBD1 (5 bases). The CDR3 sequence is 13 residues long. Trimming took 2 bases from V and 6 from J, leaving 10 bases between them. From germline, CDR1 is MNHNY and CDR2 SVGAGI (reference sequence).